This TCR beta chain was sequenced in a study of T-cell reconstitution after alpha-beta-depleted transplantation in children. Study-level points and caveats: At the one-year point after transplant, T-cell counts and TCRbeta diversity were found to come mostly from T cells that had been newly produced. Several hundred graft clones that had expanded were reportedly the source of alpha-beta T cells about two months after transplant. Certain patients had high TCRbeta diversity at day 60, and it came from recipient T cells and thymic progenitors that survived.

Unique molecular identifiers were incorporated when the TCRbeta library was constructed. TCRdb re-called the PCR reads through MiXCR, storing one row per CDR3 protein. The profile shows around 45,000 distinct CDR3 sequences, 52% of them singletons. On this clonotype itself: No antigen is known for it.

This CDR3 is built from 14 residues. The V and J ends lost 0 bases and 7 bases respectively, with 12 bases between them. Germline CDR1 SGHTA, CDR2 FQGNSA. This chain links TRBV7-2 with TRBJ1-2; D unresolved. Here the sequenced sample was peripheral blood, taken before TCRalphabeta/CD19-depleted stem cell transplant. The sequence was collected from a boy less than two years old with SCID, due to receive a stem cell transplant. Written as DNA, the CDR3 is TGTGCCAGCAGCTTAGCGATTGGATTAAGTGGCTACACCTTC. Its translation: CASSLAIGLSGYTF.